A single sample is the source of the 15 T cell receptor beta chains below, sequenced in a study of OX40 agonist ivuxolimab in advanced cancers. Profiled with immunoSEQ multiplex PCR; TCRdb holds only in-frame clones, not every one. The repertoire holds roughly 73,000 clones, with 84% as singletons. The material sequenced was CD4+ or CD8+ T cells sorted from blood, taken in a trial of the OX40 agonist ivuxolimab. Receptors originate from an adult with an advanced solid tumor such as melanoma, head and neck, liver or kidney cancer.

The chain uses TRBV7-9 and TRBJ2-7, with D possibly TRBD2 on 5 matching bases. Germline CDR1 and CDR2: SEHNR and FQNEAQ (reference sequence). CDR3 size: 15 residues. Deletions cut 5 bases from V and 3 bases from J, with 17 bases between. The CDR3 is CASSRPKGDGYEQYF. The CDR3 DNA reads TGTGCCAGCAGCCGACCGAAGGGAGACGGCTACGAGCAGTACTTC.

This clone was picked up a small number of times. V is TRBV6-6 and J is TRBJ1-1; tentative D call: TRBD1 (6 bases). With 6 bases removed from V and 5 bases from J, the gap between germline ends came to 13 bases. CDR3 length equals 13 residues. Looked up from germline, CDR1 is MNHNY and CDR2 is SVGAGI (reference sequence). CDR3 in amino acids: CASRIQGGTEAFF. CDR3 DNA sequence: TGTGCCAGCAGAATACAGGGAGGGACTGAAGCTTTCTTT.

Regarding this clone: Germline is not matched at one junction end, which may reflect a read error. Distinct nucleotide sequences in the sample also encode this CDR3. The chain combines TRBV29-1 with TRBJ2-7; D uncertain. The CDR3 is 13 amino acids. Germline V gene lookup returns CDR1 SQVTM and CDR2 ANQGSEA. In nucleotides, the CDR3 is TGCAGCGTTGGTATCGAACCTACCTACGAACAGTACTTC. Translation gives CSVGIEPTYEQYF.

The chain recombines TRBV7-2 with TRBJ2-1; D unresolved. V was trimmed by 2 bases and J by 8 bases, leaving 7 bases between them. The CDR3 covers 12 residues. Germline CDR1 and CDR2: SGHTA and FQGNSA. CDR3 nucleotide sequence: TGTGCCAGCAGCTTACGGCTGCATGAGCAGTTCTTC. Amino acids: CASSLRLHEQFF.

The V gene is TRBV2, the J gene TRBJ1-4, with TRBD1 as a possible D gene (5 bases). The CDR3 sequence is 14 residues long. CDR1 SNHLY and CDR2 FYNNEI come from the germline V gene. Trimming pared 7 bases from V and 5 bases from J, leaving 14 bases between. The chain's CDR3 is CASNDLRDNEKLFF. CDR3 coding DNA: TGTGCCAGCAATGACCTTAGGGACAATGAAAAACTGTTTTTT.

The chain joins TRBV6-5 to TRBJ1-1, with TRBD1 matching 7 bases. Germline loops: CDR1 MNHEY, CDR2 SVGAGI. The V and J ends lost 6 bases and 0 bases, in that order; junction bases with no gene match: 4. The CDR3 is made up of 14 amino acids. The CDR3 nucleotides read TGTGCCAGCAGACTGGACAGGATGAACACTGAAGCTTTCTTT. It encodes CASRLDRMNTEAFF.

DNA for the CDR3: TGTGCCATCAGTGCAGGGACTTCGAACACCGGGGAGCTGTTTTTT. Translated, it gives CAISAGTSNTGELFF. The chain recombines TRBV10-3 with TRBJ2-2; D is perhaps TRBD2 (6 bases). V was pared by 4 bases and J by 0 bases, with 9 bases between. From germline, CDR1 is ENHRY and CDR2 SYGVKD. The CDR3 has 15 residues.

The chain has TRBV5-4 and TRBJ2-7; TRBD2 agrees at 9 bases. This CDR3 has 14 residues. With V trimmed by 4 bases and J by 1 base, 3 bases remained unmatched. Germline V gene sequence: CDR1 SGHNT, CDR2 YYREEE (reference sequence). CDR3 sequence (DNA): TGTGCCAGCAGCCCGCGGGGGGGTTCCTACGAGCAGTACTTC. It yields the protein CASSPRGGSYEQYF.

This chain joins TRBV7-2 and TRBJ1-3, with D maybe TRBD1 (5 bases). Germline V gene data show CDR1 as SGHTA and CDR2 as FQGNSA. Trimming shortened V by 5 bases and J by 1 base, and 12 bases separated the two germline ends. The CDR3 has 15 residues. The CDR3 loop reads CASSQEGYSGNTIYF. The DNA for the CDR3 is TGTGCCAGCAGCCAGGAGGGGTATTCTGGAAACACCATATATTTT.

The J gene is TRBJ2-1, the V gene TRBV18; D is perhaps TRBD1 (5 bases). CDR1 and CDR2 (germline): KGHSH, LQKENI. The CDR3 consists of 16 residues. V was shortened by 3 bases and J by 4 bases, with 16 bases between the two germline ends. CDR3 residues: CASSPHSLGAYNEQFF. CDR3 in DNA: TGTGCCAGCTCACCGCACAGCCTAGGGGCTTACAATGAGCAGTTCTTC. The full variable domain, with the rest looked up from reference TRBV18 and TRBJ2-1, is NAGVMQNPRHLVRRRGQEARLRCSPMKGHSHVYWYRQLPEEGLKFMVYLQKENIIDESGMPKERFSAEFPKEGPSILRIQQVVRGDSAAYFCASSPHSLGAYNEQFFGPGTRLTVL.

The rearrangement uses TRBV11-2 and TRBJ2-1, with a possible D match to TRBD1 (5 bases). Germline CDR1 reads SGHAT; CDR2 reads FQNNGV. The CDR3 runs to 13 residues. Trimming cost V 5 bases and J 8 bases, with 13 bases left between them. In DNA form, the CDR3 reads TGTGCCAGCAGCCCAGGGTGGACCTATGAGCAGTTCTTC. Protein: CASSPGWTYEQFF.

The CDR3, as DNA: TGTGCCAGCAGTTACTCTAGGACTGGGGCCAACGTCCTGACTTTC. It specifies CASSYSRTGANVLTF. This rearrangement joins TRBV6-5 to TRBJ2-6; D unclear. Trimming pared 0 bases from V and 2 bases from J, leaving 5 bases between. In germline, CDR1 is MNHEY, CDR2 SVGAGI. The CDR3 consists of 15 residues.

V and J are TRBV11-1 and TRBJ2-3, with 7 bases lining up with TRBD2. The germline V gene has CDR1 SGHAT and CDR2 FQDESV (reference sequence). This CDR3 contains 16 residues. J lost 0 bases, V lost 4 bases, and 7 bases had no gene match. CDR3 amino acids: CASSYRGSGSTDTQYF. DNA of the CDR3: TGTGCCAGCAGCTACCGGGGTAGCGGGAGCACAGATACGCAGTATTTT.

This chain uses TRBV6-5 with TRBJ2-3; 10 bases align to TRBD2. The trim removed 5 bases at V and 3 bases at J, leaving 5 bases unmatched. The CDR3 runs to 15 residues. The V gene's germline CDR1 is MNHEY and CDR2 SVGAGI. The CDR3 loop reads CASSSGGAETDTQYF. CDR3 DNA sequence: TGTGCCAGCAGTAGCGGGGGGGCCGAGACAGATACGCAGTATTTT.

This chain uses TRBV13 with TRBJ2-1; 13 bases agree with TRBD2. J lost 6 bases, V lost 2 bases, and 4 bases had no gene match. The V gene's germline CDR1 is PRHDT and CDR2 FYEKMQ (reference sequence). The CDR3 covers 16 residues. CDR3 sequence: CASSLRGLAGRNEQFF. CDR3 in DNA: TGTGCCAGCAGCTTACGGGGACTAGCGGGGCGCAATGAGCAGTTCTTC.